The 3 T cell receptor beta chains below all came from one sample that was sequenced in a study of CD8 T cells in Susac syndrome. Random hexamers were used to reverse transcribe an amount of roughly 0.5 to 1 ug RNA. TCRdb analysed the immunoSEQ multiplex PCR reads with MiXCR anew, one entry per CDR3 protein. Here the sample spans 71,000 or so distinct CDR3 sequences, around 93% being singletons. Sequenced sample: CD4+ T cells from PBMCs. The receptors originated from a human donor with Susac syndrome.

The chain couples TRBV7-9 to TRBJ1-6; TRBD1 is a possible D gene (5 bases). Trimming removed 3 bases from V and 5 bases from J, with 17 bases in between. This CDR3 is built from 17 residues. Germline CDR1 is SEHNR and CDR2 is FQNEAQ (reference sequence). The chain's CDR3 is CASSLAAWGVDNSPLHF. CDR3 bases: TGTGCCAGCAGCTTGGCCGCATGGGGGGTTGATAATTCACCCCTCCACTTT.

This rearrangement joins TRBV4-1 to TRBJ1-5, with TRBD1 identical over 9 bases. Germline CDR1 reads MGHRA; CDR2 reads YSYEKL. The CDR3 length is 15 residues. Unmatched junction bases numbered 6, after V lost 0 bases and J lost 9 bases. CDR3 coding DNA: TGCGCCAGCAGCCAAGAGGGACAGGGAGGGCGGCCCCAGCATTTT. Protein product: CASSQEGQGGRPQHF.

V is TRBV20-1 and J is TRBJ2-2; D is ambiguous. The CDR3 extends over 13 amino acids. V was shortened by 0 bases and J by 9 bases, with 11 bases between the two germline ends. Germline V CDR1 and CDR2: DFQATT, SNEGSKA (reference sequence). The CDR3 region is CSARDERIRELFF. The DNA for the CDR3 is TGCAGTGCTAGAGATGAGAGAATCCGGGAGCTGTTTTTT.